The 22 T cell receptor beta chains presented below share a single source sample, sequenced in a study of T cell changes during pregnancy in multiple sclerosis. Profiled with immunoSEQ multiplex PCR; TCRdb holds only in-frame clones, not every one. The repertoire holds 60,000 or so clones, with nearly 95% as singletons. Sequencing used peripheral blood, obtained in the first trimester of pregnancy. The receptors were sampled from a female donor with multiple sclerosis, enrolled in a pregnancy study.

J is TRBJ1-5 and V is TRBV5-6; D is unclear. CDR1 and CDR2 from the germline V gene are SGHDT and YYEEEE. This CDR3 region has 14 residues. The V and J ends lost 5 bases and 5 bases respectively, with 14 bases between them. This CDR3 reads CASSTGLGDQPQHF. The CDR3 nucleotides read TGTGCCAGCAGTACTGGGCTCGGTGATCAGCCCCAGCATTTT.

The chain joins TRBV7-2 to TRBJ1-5, with 7 nucleotides matching TRBD1. The CDR3 contains 16 residues. Trimming took 3 bases from V and 7 from J; bases not matched to a gene: 12. From germline, CDR1 is SGHTA and CDR2 FQGNSA. The CDR3 nucleotides are TGTGCCAGCAGCTTGAGTGCAACAGACAGGGTCCAGCCCCAGCATTTT. Protein product: CASSLSATDRVQPQHF.

This rearrangement joins TRBV7-7 to TRBJ2-3; maybe TRBD2 (5 bases). V lost 5 bases to trimming and J lost 5 bases, with 14 bases between them. The CDR3 totals 14 residues. CDR1 SSHAT and CDR2 FNYEAQ come from the germline V gene (reference sequence). CDR3 in amino acids: CASSPRGPGDTQYF. CDR3 in DNA: TGTGCCAGCAGCCCTCGAGGGCCGGGAGATACGCAGTATTTT.

The chain links TRBV7-9 to TRBJ2-6; 8 bases map to TRBD2. Germline loops: CDR1 SEHNR, CDR2 FQNEAQ (reference sequence). The V gene end was trimmed by 2 bases and the J gene end by 2 bases; junction bases not matched to a gene: 8. This CDR3 contains 18 residues. For the CDR3, the DNA is TGTGCCAGCAGCTTAAGCGGGGGCAGGCACCCTGGGGCCAACGTCCTGACTTTC. Protein product: CASSLSGGRHPGANVLTF.

The V call is TRBV29-1, the J call TRBJ2-6, with 7 bases lining up with TRBD2. This CDR3 comprises 15 residues. V was clipped by 5 bases and J by 0 bases; unmatched bases: 4. Looked up from germline, CDR1 is SQVTM and CDR2 is ANQGSEA. In nucleotides, the CDR3 is TGCAGCGTTCTAAGCGGGGCCTCTGGGGCCAACGTCCTGACTTTC. Residues: CSVLSGASGANVLTF.

The V call is TRBV9, the J call TRBJ1-4; no clear D. The CDR3 is 12 residues long. Germline CDR1 SGDLS, CDR2 YYNGEE. Trimming stripped 2 bases from V and 6 bases from J, with 5 bases between. CDR3 in DNA: TGTGCCAGCAGCGTCCCCGATGAAAAACTGTTTTTT. Translated: CASSVPDEKLFF.

This chain joins TRBV5-6 and TRBJ2-1; the match to TRBD1 covers 9 bases. CDR3 length: 15 amino acids. CDR1 is SGHDT and CDR2 is YYEEEE in the germline V gene. V lost 4 bases to trimming and J lost 3 bases; unmatched junction nucleotides: 5. Here the CDR3 reads CASSGWTGVYNEQFF. The CDR3 nucleotides read TGTGCCAGCAGCGGATGGACAGGGGTCTACAATGAGCAGTTCTTC.

This chain uses TRBV19 with TRBJ2-7, with 7 bases identical to TRBD1. The ends lost 4 bases at V and 4 bases at J; junction bases unmatched: 4. Germline V CDR1 and CDR2: LNHDA, SQIVND (reference sequence). This CDR3 region has 13 residues. CDR3 sequence reads: CASSTAGGYEQYF. CDR3 nucleotides: TGTGCCAGTAGTACGGCAGGGGGATACGAGCAGTACTTC.

CDR3 loop: CASSPSGLAGVTDTQYF. As DNA, the CDR3 is TGCGCCAGCAGCCCCTCCGGACTAGCGGGGGTCACAGATACGCAGTATTTT. The chain recombines TRBV4-3 with TRBJ2-3; 13 positions agree with TRBD2. CDR3 length: 17 residues. Germline V CDR1 and CDR2: LGHNA, YSLEER. Trimming at V came to 4 bases and at J to 2 bases, leaving 6 bases not matched to a gene.

The chain couples TRBV11-2 to TRBJ1-1, with TRBD1 matching over 8 bases. Germline values: CDR1 SGHAT, CDR2 FQNNGV. V was clipped by 0 bases and J by 7 bases; unmatched bases: 10. This CDR3 has 16 amino acids. The CDR3 DNA sequence: TGTGCCAGCAGCTTAGATCGGGCAGGGGGCTTGGATGAAGCTTTCTTT. Translation gives CASSLDRAGGLDEAFF.

The sample holds a few counts of this clone. The J gene is TRBJ1-2, the V gene TRBV19, with 7 bases fitting TRBD1. CDR3 length equals 14 residues. Per germline, CDR1 LNHDA and CDR2 SQIVND (reference sequence). V lost 7 bases to trimming and J lost 4 bases; unmatched junction nucleotides: 9. The CDR3 region is CASIDRADGYGYTF. The CDR3 region has the DNA TGTGCCAGTATCGACAGGGCCGATGGCTATGGCTACACCTTC.

This chain joins TRBV4-1 and TRBJ2-3, with a possible D match to TRBD2 (7 bases). The germline V gene has CDR1 MGHRA and CDR2 YSYEKL. V lost 5 bases and J lost 2, with 20 bases in between. This CDR3 has 17 amino acids. The CDR3 sequence: CASSGPQGRGNTDTQYF. CDR3 in DNA: TGCGCCAGCAGCGGGCCCCAGGGGCGGGGGAACACAGATACGCAGTATTTT.

This clone showed up just a few times. The genes are TRBV7-8 and TRBJ1-5; 7 nucleotides align to TRBD1. Germline V gene sequence: CDR1 SGHVS, CDR2 FQNEAQ. The ends lost 5 bases at V and 4 bases at J; junction bases unmatched: 14. This CDR3 comprises 17 residues. This CDR3 is CASSQRDSRFPNQPQHF. The CDR3 nucleotides are TGTGCCAGCAGCCAACGGGACAGCCGGTTCCCAAATCAGCCCCAGCATTTT.

The CDR3 DNA reads TGTGCCAGCAGCCAAGAACAGAACAATGAGCAGTTCTTC. This encodes CASSQEQNNEQFF. The chain employs TRBV4-2 and TRBJ2-1; D gene uncertain. Germline CDR1 LGHNA, CDR2 YNFKEQ. V was clipped by 0 bases and J by 5 bases, with 5 bases between them. This CDR3 is built from 13 residues.

This chain links TRBV29-1 with TRBJ1-2; tentatively, D is TRBD1 (5 bases). This CDR3 contains 14 residues. The germline V gene encodes CDR1 SQVTM and CDR2 ANQGSEA. Trimming cost V 2 bases and J 7 bases, with 17 bases left between them. CDR3 in DNA: TGCAGCGTTGAATTGTTGGGCCAGGGTCCTGGCTACACCTTC. Amino acids: CSVELLGQGPGYTF.

The V and J genes are TRBV4-3 and TRBJ2-3, with 7 bases identical to TRBD2. V lost 2 bases and J lost 6; bases outside the gene matches: 14. Germline V gene sequence: CDR1 LGHNA, CDR2 YSLEER. The CDR3 length is 17 residues. The CDR3 DNA reads TGCGCCAGCAGCCAAAGTCTAGCGGCCACTTACACGGATACGCAGTATTTT. This gives the protein CASSQSLAATYTDTQYF.

The gene calls are TRBV29-1 and TRBJ1-2; 7 bases agree with TRBD1. Germline V gene sequence: CDR1 SQVTM, CDR2 ANQGSEA. The CDR3 has 12 residues. V shed 7 bases and J 3 bases; nucleotides not matched to a gene: 5. The CDR3 DNA is TGCAGCGGGAGGACAGGCGACTATGGCTACACCTTC. Its translation is CSGRTGDYGYTF.

The V gene is TRBV15, the J gene TRBJ1-3, with D maybe TRBD1 (5 bases). CDR1 is LNHNV and CDR2 is YYDKDF in the germline V gene (reference sequence). This CDR3 spans 14 amino acids. V lost 7 bases and J lost 2, with 12 bases in between. The CDR3 sequence is CATTLAGPGNTIYF. For the CDR3, the DNA is TGTGCCACCACGTTGGCAGGGCCTGGAAACACCATATATTTT.

V and J are TRBV28 and TRBJ1-5, with 8 positions matching TRBD1. With 5 bases clipped from V and 6 bases from J, the junction kept 9 bases outside the gene matches. The V gene's germline CDR1 is MDHEN and CDR2 SYDVKM. CDR3 size: 15 residues. The CDR3, as DNA: TGTGCCAGCAGTACGCCCGGGACAGGAGGTCAGCCCCAGCATTTT. It codes for CASSTPGTGGQPQHF.

The rearrangement uses TRBV18 and TRBJ1-1; D not resolved. Germline CDR1 and CDR2: KGHSH and LQKENI. The CDR3 has 13 residues. Trimming cost V 2 bases and J 1 base, with 5 bases left between them. The CDR3 region has the DNA TGTGCCAGCTCACCAACAGAGAACACTGAAGCTTTCTTT. Amino acids: CASSPTENTEAFF.

The rearrangement joins TRBV9 to TRBJ2-2, with 9 bases that match TRBD1. Germline CDR1 and CDR2: SGDLS and YYNGEE. The CDR3 contains 16 residues. V trimming: 2 bases; J trimming: 4 bases; junction bases outside the gene matches: 6. Written as DNA, the CDR3 is TGTGCCAGCAGCGTCCAGACAGGGGGATTCACCGGGGAGCTGTTTTTT. This encodes CASSVQTGGFTGELFF. The variable domain in full, with the rest retrieved from reference TRBV9 and TRBJ2-2, is DSGVTQTPKHLITATGQRVTLRCSPRSGDLSVYWYQQSLDQGLQFLIQYYNGEERAKGNILERFSAQQFPDLHSELNLSSLELGDSALYFCASSVQTGGFTGELFFGEGSRLTVL.

V usage is TRBV4-1 and J usage is TRBJ2-1; no firm D call. CDR1 is MGHRA, CDR2 YSYEKL, per germline. V gave up 1 base and J gave up 2 bases, with 9 bases separating them. There are 15 residues in the CDR3. CDR3 bases: TGCGCCAGCAGCCAAGTCCAGGCTACCTACAATGAGCAGTTCTTC. Protein product: CASSQVQATYNEQFF.